This T cell receptor beta chain was documented in a study of identical twins. One entry per CDR3 protein results from TCRdb running MiXCR on the 5' RACE reads. The table has 200,000 to 250,000 distinct CDR3 sequences, less than 8% seen once; the top ten hold around 2.1%. A word on this clonotype: The antigen is not known.

Study-level findings and limits: Out-of-frame TCR alpha sharing observed in monozygotic twins exceeded model estimates.

The same data also went into a second study, on yellow fever vaccine responses in identical twins.

Sequencing used memory (CD45RO+) T cells sorted from blood. The TCR comes from a woman aged 18-30 years in good health.

DNA of the CDR3: TGTGCCAGCAGCTTAGGGCACAGGGGGTACGAGCAGTACTTC. Translated, it gives CASSLGHRGYEQYF. The V call is TRBV11-2, the J call TRBJ2-7; 8 nucleotides match TRBD1. The V gene's germline CDR1 is SGHAT and CDR2 FQNNGV. With V trimmed by 1 base and J by 4 bases, 3 bases remained unmatched. The CDR3 sequence is 14 residues long.